This paragraph covers one TCR beta chain sequence. The repertoire was sequenced with immunoSEQ multiplex PCR; TCRdb's copy has only in-frame clones and lacks some. The sample includes 250,000 to 350,000 clones, around nine tenths seen only once; the top ten take around 13%. These data originate in a study of blood T cell repertoires in COVID-19. CDR1 and CDR2 from the germline V gene are SNHLY and FYNNEI. The CDR3 is 17 amino acids. Trimming removed 2 bases from V and 1 base from J; junction bases left unmatched: 8. The chain employs TRBV2 and TRBJ2-1; 7 bases fit TRBD1. The source material was peripheral blood. The TCR comes from a woman between 55 and 75 years old with acute or convalescent COVID-19. This CDR3 reads CASSERPGGWSYNEQFF. CDR3 DNA sequence: TGTGCCAGCAGTGAACGGCCAGGGGGATGGTCCTACAATGAGCAGTTCTTC.